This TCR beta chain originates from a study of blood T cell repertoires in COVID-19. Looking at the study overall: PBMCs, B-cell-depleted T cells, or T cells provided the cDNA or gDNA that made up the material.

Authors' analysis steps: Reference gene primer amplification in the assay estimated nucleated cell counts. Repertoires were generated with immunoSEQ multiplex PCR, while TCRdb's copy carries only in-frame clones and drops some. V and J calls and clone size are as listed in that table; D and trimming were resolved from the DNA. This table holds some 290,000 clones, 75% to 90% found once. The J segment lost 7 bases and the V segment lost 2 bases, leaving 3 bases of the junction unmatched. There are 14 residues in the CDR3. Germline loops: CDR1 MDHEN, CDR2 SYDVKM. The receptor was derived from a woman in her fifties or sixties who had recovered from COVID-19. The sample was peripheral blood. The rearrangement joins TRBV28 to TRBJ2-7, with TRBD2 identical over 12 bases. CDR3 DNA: TGTGCCAGCAGTTTACTAGCGGGAGGGGAAGAGCAGTACTTC. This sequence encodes CASSLLAGGEEQYF.